Presented here are 24 T cell receptor beta chains from one specimen sequenced in a study of blood T cell repertoires in COVID-19. Profiling relied on immunoSEQ multiplex PCR, and the TCRdb table lists in-frame clones only, not all of them. The sample lists about 93,000 clones; 90% were seen once. The sample comprised peripheral blood. Receptors were obtained from a human donor with active COVID-19. The donor label of this sample is uncertain.

The CDR3 sequence is CASILAGGETQYF. Written as DNA, the CDR3 is TGTGCCAGCATTCTAGCGGGGGGTGAGACCCAGTACTTC. This chain uses TRBV7-2 with TRBJ2-5, with TRBD2 matching over 11 bases. The CDR3 length is 13 residues. The germline CDR1 and CDR2 sequences are SGHTA and FQGNSA. The trim removed 7 bases at V and 5 bases at J, leaving 3 bases unmatched.

The rearrangement uses TRBV2 and TRBJ2-1; TRBD2 agrees at 9 bases. V was clipped by 3 bases and J by 8 bases; unmatched bases: 8. The CDR3 covers 15 residues. Germline V lookup: CDR1 SNHLY, CDR2 FYNNEI. The CDR3 loop reads CASSEWLAGADEQFF. CDR3 DNA: TGTGCCAGCAGTGAGTGGTTAGCGGGGGCCGATGAGCAGTTCTTC. The variable domain in full, with the rest retrieved from reference TRBV2 and TRBJ2-1, is EPEVTQTPSHQVTQMGQEVILRCVPISNHLYFYWYRQILGQKVEFLVSFYNNEISEKSEIFDDQFSVERPDGSNFTLKIRSTKLEDSAMYFCASSEWLAGADEQFFGPGTRLTVL.

This rearrangement joins TRBV5-1 to TRBJ2-5, with D possibly being TRBD2 (6 bases). V was shortened by 4 bases and J by 1 base, with 14 bases between the two germline ends. This CDR3 contains 15 residues. Germline CDR1 and CDR2: SGHRS and YFSETQ. This CDR3 reads CASSIGGVGQETQYF. The CDR3 coding sequence is TGCGCCAGCAGCATCGGCGGGGTGGGCCAAGAGACCCAGTACTTC. Together with reference TRBV5-1 and TRBJ2-5, the CDR3 gives the full variable domain: KAGVTQTPRYLIKTRGQQVTLSCSPISGHRSVSWYQQTPGQGLQFLFEYFSETQRNKGNFPGRFSGRQFSNSRSEMNVSTLELGDSALYLCASSIGGVGQETQYFGPGTRLLVL.

The chain employs TRBV5-1 and TRBJ2-7, with D uncertain. CDR1 and CDR2 from the germline V gene are SGHRS and YFSETQ. Trimming took 0 bases from V and 3 from J, leaving 7 bases between them. The CDR3 loop spans 13 amino acids. CDR3 amino acids: CASSLGAIYEQYF. The CDR3 DNA is TGCGCCAGCAGCTTGGGGGCGATCTACGAGCAGTACTTC.

This chain uses TRBV6-5 with TRBJ1-1; D perhaps matches TRBD1 (5 bases). CDR3 length: 13 residues. Germline CDR1 MNHEY, CDR2 SVGAGI. Trimming took 6 bases from V and 2 from J, leaving 10 bases between them. The chain's CDR3 is CASSPRTNTEAFF. CDR3 coding DNA: TGTGCCAGCAGCCCCCGGACAAACACTGAAGCTTTCTTT.

The chain links TRBV2 to TRBJ1-5, with D possibly TRBD1 on 5 matching bases. The length of the CDR3 is 14 residues. CDR1 is SNHLY and CDR2 is FYNNEI in the germline V gene. Trimming took off 6 bases at V and 0 bases at J, with 9 bases between the two ends. The CDR3 nucleotides are TGTGCCAGCAGCGCCCAGGGTAGCAATCAGCCCCAGCATTTT. Translated: CASSAQGSNQPQHF.

This clone was observed once. The rearrangement links TRBV19 to TRBJ1-5; 9 positions agree with TRBD1. The length of the CDR3 is 17 residues. V dropped 4 bases and J dropped 2; count of bases not matched to a gene: 9. CDR1 is LNHDA, CDR2 SQIVND, per germline (reference sequence). The CDR3 protein is CASSKGQGVVGNQPQHF. In DNA form, the CDR3 reads TGTGCCAGTAGTAAGGGACAGGGTGTCGTAGGCAATCAGCCCCAGCATTTT.

Only one count was recorded for this clone. The chain carries TRBV5-4 and TRBJ2-1, with TRBD2 identical over 11 bases. The trim removed 2 bases at V and 5 bases at J, leaving 12 bases unmatched. The CDR3 has 18 residues. From germline, CDR1 is SGHNT and CDR2 YYREEE (reference sequence). CDR3 region: CASSFGLAGLHGHNEQFF. The CDR3 nucleotides are TGTGCCAGCAGCTTTGGACTAGCGGGCCTGCACGGCCACAATGAGCAGTTCTTC.

The gene calls are TRBV7-8 and TRBJ2-7; TRBD1 is a possible D gene (6 bases). The CDR3 is made up of 15 amino acids. Germline V gene sequence: CDR1 SGHVS, CDR2 FQNEAQ. V lost 7 bases and J 4 bases, leaving 20 bases between the germline ends. CDR3 amino acids: CASNFPGQGQYEQYF. Here the CDR3 DNA reads TGTGCCAGCAACTTCCCCGGGCAGGGGCAGTACGAGCAGTACTTC. The full variable domain, in which reference TRBV7-8 and TRBJ2-7 provide the parts outside the CDR3, is GAGVSQSPRYKVAKRGQDVALRCDPISGHVSLFWYQQALGQGPEFLTYFQNEAQLDKSGLPSDRFFAERPEGSVSTLKIQRTQQEDSAVYLCASNFPGQGQYEQYFGPGTRLTVT.

This rearrangement joins TRBV5-1 to TRBJ2-2, with unresolved D. The CDR3 spans 12 residues. Germline CDR1 SGHRS, CDR2 YFSETQ. With 0 bases removed from V and 6 bases from J, the gap between germline ends came to 3 bases. The CDR3 protein is CASSLGAGELFF. CDR3 bases: TGCGCCAGCAGCTTGGGAGCCGGGGAGCTGTTTTTT. The entire variable domain, with the rest obtained from reference TRBV5-1 and TRBJ2-2, is as follows: KAGVTQTPRYLIKTRGQQVTLSCSPISGHRSVSWYQQTPGQGLQFLFEYFSETQRNKGNFPGRFSGRQFSNSRSEMNVSTLELGDSALYLCASSLGAGELFFGEGSRLTVL.

The chain couples TRBV6-5 to TRBJ2-2; weak D call: TRBD1 (5 bases). Germline CDR1 MNHEY, CDR2 SVGAGI. V was clipped by 6 bases and J by 7 bases, with 15 bases between them. The CDR3 spans 14 residues. The CDR3 spells CASRPQGGGGELFF. The DNA of the CDR3 is TGTGCCAGCAGGCCCCAGGGTGGTGGCGGGGAGCTGTTTTTT.

V gene TRBV28 combines with J gene TRBJ2-7; TRBD1 is a possible D gene (5 bases). The germline V and J ends were trimmed by 7 bases and 6 bases, with 13 bases remaining between them. This CDR3 is 12 amino acids long. In germline, CDR1 is MDHEN, CDR2 SYDVKM. CDR3 nucleotide sequence: TGTGCCAGCATTAACAGGTATCGCGAGCAGTACTTC. Translation gives CASINRYREQYF.

The CDR3 nucleotides read TGTGCCAGCAGCGTAGAATCAGTTAATTCACCCCTCCACTTT. It translates to CASSVESVNSPLHF. This chain uses TRBV9 with TRBJ1-6; D unclear. Looked up from germline, CDR1 is SGDLS and CDR2 is YYNGEE. Trimming stripped 0 bases from V and 6 bases from J, with 7 bases between. The CDR3 extends over 14 amino acids.

The chain is built from TRBV7-2 and TRBJ2-5; TRBD2 agrees at 9 bases. The J segment lost 3 bases and the V segment lost 1 base, leaving 0 bases of the junction unmatched. Germline V lookup: CDR1 SGHTA, CDR2 FQGNSA. The CDR3 sequence is 14 residues long. The CDR3 region is CASSLVAGEETQYF. DNA of the CDR3: TGTGCCAGCAGCTTAGTAGCGGGGGAAGAGACCCAGTACTTC.

The V and J genes are TRBV29-1 and TRBJ2-5; D not certain. The CDR3 length is 13 residues. Trimming took off 6 bases at V and 6 bases at J, with 17 bases between the two ends. Germline V gives CDR1 SQVTM, CDR2 ANQGSEA. The CDR3 DNA reads TGCAGCGTGATCTCTTTGAGGCCCAAGACCCAGTACTTC. Its protein is CSVISLRPKTQYF.

This rearrangement joins TRBV30 to TRBJ2-2, with unresolved D. Germline V lookup: CDR1 GTSNPN, CDR2 SVGIG (reference sequence). The V end lost 0 bases, the J end lost 0 bases, and 5 bases lay between the germline ends. CDR3 length: 14 amino acids. This CDR3 is CAWSVFSNTGELFF. CDR3 nucleotide sequence: TGTGCCTGGAGTGTTTTCTCGAACACCGGGGAGCTGTTTTTT.

The genes are TRBV2 and TRBJ1-1, with a weak D call TRBD1 (6 bases). V lost 8 bases to trimming and J lost 1 base, with 17 bases between them. CDR1 is SNHLY and CDR2 is FYNNEI in the germline V gene. The CDR3 has 15 residues. The CDR3 DNA reads as TGTGCCAGCGAGAGCGCAGGGGCTCCGAACACTGAAGCTTTCTTT. Protein sequence: CASESAGAPNTEAFF. Filled out from reference TRBV2 and TRBJ1-1, the complete variable domain reads EPEVTQTPSHQVTQMGQEVILRCVPISNHLYFYWYRQILGQKVEFLVSFYNNEISEKSEIFDDQFSVERPDGSNFTLKIRSTKLEDSAMYFCASESAGAPNTEAFFGQGTRLTVV.

The chain links TRBV27 to TRBJ2-1; possibly TRBD1 for D (6 bases). Germline lookup yields CDR1 MNHEY and CDR2 SMNVEV (reference sequence). Deletions cut 4 bases from V and 8 bases from J, with 30 bases between. The CDR3 loop spans 19 amino acids. The CDR3 nucleotides are TGTGCCAGCAGTTCCATACTAGGGGGTGGCTGGAGAAACACCGATGAGCAGTTCTTC. Its protein is CASSSILGGGWRNTDEQFF.

This rearrangement joins TRBV28 to TRBJ1-6, with D possibly being TRBD1 (5 bases). The CDR3 length is 17 residues. Germline V gene data show CDR1 as MDHEN and CDR2 as SYDVKM. V was clipped by 6 bases and J by 6 bases, with 21 bases between them. The CDR3 nucleotides are TGTGCCAGCAGCCCGGTGGGGGGAGGGGTCACTAATTCACCCCTCCACTTT. Protein sequence: CASSPVGGGVTNSPLHF.

The chain couples TRBV10-2 to TRBJ1-2; D is uncertain. The CDR3 has 13 amino acids. Trimming took off 3 bases at V and 8 bases at J, with 13 bases between the two ends. CDR1 WSHSY and CDR2 SAAADI come from the germline V gene. CDR3 sequence: CASSDHLGSGYTF. DNA of the CDR3: TGCGCCAGCAGTGACCATCTAGGGAGCGGCTACACCTTC.

The CDR3 nucleotides read TGTGCCAGCAGGACAGTGTCCTCACCCCTCCACTTT. It yields the protein CASRTVSSPLHF. This chain links TRBV12-3 or TRBV12-4 with TRBJ1-6, with D maybe TRBD1 (5 bases). V lost 6 bases and J 10 bases, leaving 10 bases between the germline ends. This CDR3 spans 12 amino acids.

CDR3 nucleotides: TGTGCCAGCACGGGACAGCTTAGAGGCTACACCTTC. Its translation is CASTGQLRGYTF. The chain carries TRBV2 and TRBJ1-2; 7 bases are a match to TRBD1. J gave up 8 bases and V 7 bases, and 7 bases lay outside the gene matches. CDR3 length: 12 residues. Germline values: CDR1 SNHLY, CDR2 FYNNEI.

The rearrangement uses TRBV28 and TRBJ1-3; 7 bases map to TRBD1. Per germline, CDR1 MDHEN and CDR2 SYDVKM. Trimming cost V 4 bases and J 0 bases; bases outside gene matches: 3. CDR3 length: 15 amino acids. The CDR3 here is CASSSGQSSGNTIYF. In nucleotides, the CDR3 is TGTGCCAGCAGTTCGGGACAGTCCTCTGGAAACACCATATATTTT.

V usage is TRBV7-9 and J usage is TRBJ2-1; 8 nucleotides line up with TRBD2. The CDR3 sequence is 16 residues long. Trimming removed 7 bases from V and 5 bases from J; junction bases left unmatched: 13. Looked up from germline, CDR1 is SEHNR and CDR2 is FQNEAQ (reference sequence). CDR3 loop: CASNLIGGGINNEQFF. The CDR3 nucleotides read TGTGCCAGCAACCTTATAGGCGGGGGGATCAACAATGAGCAGTTCTTC.